Below are 18 T cell receptor beta chains sequenced from a single sample in a study of blood T cell repertoires in COVID-19. Libraries were prepared by immunoSEQ multiplex PCR; TCRdb keeps only in-frame clonotypes and omits some of them. Of around 60,000 clones detected, under 90% appear once; the ten largest clones hold 25% to 30%. The sample comprised peripheral blood. Receptors were obtained from a woman older than 75 with active or convalescent COVID-19.

The rearrangement uses TRBV14 and TRBJ1-6; a weak D match, TRBD1 (6 bases). V gave up 4 bases and J gave up 0 bases, with 10 bases separating them. Per germline, CDR1 SGHDN and CDR2 FVKESK. There are 16 residues in the CDR3. CDR3 in amino acids: CASSLGQHSYNSPLHF. CDR3 sequence (DNA): TGTGCCAGCAGCCTCGGACAGCACTCCTATAATTCACCCCTCCACTTT.

The chain has TRBV10-3 and TRBJ1-2; D is possibly TRBD1 (5 bases). V lost 3 bases, J lost 12 bases, and 17 bases lay in between. The CDR3 runs to 13 residues. CDR1 is ENHRY, CDR2 SYGVKD, per germline. CDR3 coding DNA: TGTGCCATCAGTGATAACAGGATCCATCCCCACACCTTC. Translation gives CAISDNRIHPHTF.

J is TRBJ1-2 and V is TRBV11-2, with D perhaps TRBD1 (5 bases). The V gene's germline CDR1 is SGHAT and CDR2 FQNNGV. V was clipped by 6 bases and J by 5 bases, with 13 bases between them. CDR3 size: 13 residues. The CDR3 region is CASSRTGIYGYTF. CDR3 sequence (DNA): TGTGCCAGCAGTCGAACAGGAATTTATGGCTACACCTTC.

This chain connects TRBV6-2 or TRBV6-3 to TRBJ1-2, with unresolved D. V lost 0 bases to trimming and J lost 6 bases, with 11 bases between them. Germline V gene data show CDR1 as MNHEY and CDR2 as SVGEGT. The CDR3 has 14 residues. The CDR3 region is CASSYSYSGNGYTF. Here the CDR3 DNA reads TGTGCCAGCAGTTACTCGTACAGCGGAAATGGCTACACCTTC.

V gene TRBV19 combines with J gene TRBJ1-5, with D possibly TRBD1 on 5 matching bases. Looked up from germline, CDR1 is LNHDA and CDR2 is SQIVND (reference sequence). V was pared by 7 bases and J by 3 bases, with 16 bases between. This CDR3 comprises 15 residues. CDR3 residues: CASKGRASDNQPQHF. The CDR3 nucleotides read TGTGCCAGTAAGGGGAGGGCAAGTGACAATCAGCCCCAGCATTTT.

The gene calls are TRBV7-2 and TRBJ1-2; D may be TRBD1 (6 bases). The CDR3 is made up of 14 amino acids. The germline V gene encodes CDR1 SGHTA and CDR2 FQGNSA. The V end lost 5 bases, the J end lost 8 bases, and 18 bases lay between the germline ends. CDR3: CASSPMSGGRGYTF. CDR3 coding DNA: TGTGCCAGCAGCCCCATGTCCGGGGGGCGCGGCTACACCTTC.

The genes are TRBV24-1 and TRBJ2-1; weak D call: TRBD2 (6 bases). CDR3 length equals 13 residues. The V gene's germline CDR1 is KGHDR and CDR2 SFDVKD. The V end lost 10 bases, the J end lost 7 bases, and 16 bases lay between the germline ends. The CDR3 loop reads CATSRPGENEQFF. For the CDR3, the DNA is TGTGCCACTTCGAGACCGGGGGAAAATGAGCAGTTCTTC.

The V gene is TRBV4-3, the J gene TRBJ2-3, with D possibly matching TRBD1 (6 bases). V gave up 5 bases and J gave up 3 bases, with 24 bases separating them. The CDR3 runs 18 residues. Per germline, CDR1 LGHNA and CDR2 YSLEER. The CDR3 loop is CASSFSPPRGSWTDTQYF. The CDR3 DNA reads TGCGCCAGCAGCTTCTCCCCTCCCAGGGGTAGTTGGACAGATACGCAGTATTTT.

The chain joins TRBV11-2 to TRBJ2-7; 7 bases are a match to TRBD1. Germline V gene lookup returns CDR1 SGHAT and CDR2 FQNNGV. The CDR3 loop spans 16 amino acids. V shed 5 bases, J shed 2 bases, and the junction held 12 bases outside the gene matches. In nucleotides, the CDR3 is TGTGCCAGCAGCCCCCTCCCGGGACAGCCTGCCTACGAGCAGTACTTC. It is translated as CASSPLPGQPAYEQYF.

The chain recombines TRBV7-2 with TRBJ2-1, with D possibly TRBD2 on 6 matching bases. V lost 1 base and J 8 bases, leaving 15 bases between the germline ends. Per germline, CDR1 SGHTA and CDR2 FQGNSA. The CDR3 has 15 residues. The CDR3 sequence: CASSLGAGTRHEQFF. The CDR3 DNA sequence: TGTGCCAGCAGCTTAGGTGCGGGGACCCGCCATGAGCAGTTCTTC.

The gene calls are TRBV5-4 and TRBJ1-5, with 7 bases matching TRBD1. The CDR3 is 17 residues long. The germline gives CDR1 SGHNT, CDR2 YYREEE (reference sequence). The trim removed 0 bases at V and 3 bases at J, leaving 9 bases unmatched. The DNA of the CDR3 is TGTGCCAGCAGCTTGGCTGAAAACAGGGGATACAATCAGCCCCAGCATTTT. As protein: CASSLAENRGYNQPQHF.

The rearrangement links TRBV6-2 or TRBV6-3 to TRBJ1-6; tentative D call: TRBD1 (5 bases). This CDR3 is built from 15 residues. The germline V gene encodes CDR1 MNHEY and CDR2 SVGEGT. Trimming left V 0 bases short and J 7 bases short, with 10 bases between. The CDR3: CASSYSAEGNSPLHF. The DNA of the CDR3 is TGTGCCAGCAGTTACTCGGCGGAGGGGAATTCACCCCTCCACTTT.

The chain joins TRBV15 to TRBJ1-3, with D hard to call. The CDR3 spans 16 residues. Trimming stripped 4 bases from V and 0 bases from J, with 13 bases between. Germline V gene lookup returns CDR1 LNHNV and CDR2 YYDKDF (reference sequence). The chain's CDR3 is CATSKKLLSSGNTIYF. The CDR3 bases are TGTGCCACCAGCAAGAAACTGCTTAGCTCTGGAAACACCATATATTTT.

A single count supports this clone. The V gene is TRBV9, the J gene TRBJ2-3; the match to TRBD2 covers 7 bases. Germline assignment: CDR1 SGDLS and CDR2 YYNGEE. This CDR3 contains 15 residues. Germline trimming cut 4 bases from V and 0 bases from J; bases unmatched to any gene: 5. The CDR3 loop reads CASSSSGLSTDTQYF. CDR3 coding DNA: TGTGCCAGCAGCTCTAGCGGCCTTAGCACAGATACGCAGTATTTT.

The rearrangement joins TRBV29-1 to TRBJ1-1; tentative D call: TRBD1 (6 bases). The CDR3 sequence is 12 residues long. Looked up from germline, CDR1 is SQVTM and CDR2 is ANQGSEA. Trimming stripped 4 bases from V and 5 bases from J, with 11 bases between. Here the CDR3 DNA reads TGCAGCGTTGTGGAGGGGGGGACTGAAGCTTTCTTT. Translated, it gives CSVVEGGTEAFF.

There are a few counts of this clone. This rearrangement joins TRBV7-9 to TRBJ1-1; 7 bases are a match to TRBD1. The trim removed 6 bases at V and 0 bases at J, leaving 10 bases unmatched. The CDR3 runs to 16 residues. Germline lookup yields CDR1 SEHNR and CDR2 FQNEAQ (reference sequence). The CDR3 loop reads CASRRSPTGVNTEAFF. DNA of the CDR3: TGTGCCAGCAGACGATCCCCAACAGGGGTGAACACTGAAGCTTTCTTT.

The V gene is TRBV6-5, the J gene TRBJ2-5; 7 bases are shared with TRBD1. In germline, CDR1 is MNHEY, CDR2 SVGAGI. This CDR3 region has 14 residues. Losses at the gene ends were 2 bases for V and 7 bases for J; bases not matched to a gene: 7. CDR3: CASSYEGASRTQYF. In DNA form, the CDR3 reads TGTGCCAGCAGTTACGAGGGGGCGAGTAGGACCCAGTACTTC.

The chain recombines TRBV6-5 with TRBJ1-1; no definite D call. The CDR3 length is 14 residues. Germline CDR1 reads MNHEY; CDR2 reads SVGAGI. V gave up 8 bases and J gave up 5 bases, with 18 bases separating them. CDR3 nucleotide sequence: TGTGCCAGCGGACTCGACGGGTTGGGGACTGAAGCTTTCTTT. It specifies CASGLDGLGTEAFF.